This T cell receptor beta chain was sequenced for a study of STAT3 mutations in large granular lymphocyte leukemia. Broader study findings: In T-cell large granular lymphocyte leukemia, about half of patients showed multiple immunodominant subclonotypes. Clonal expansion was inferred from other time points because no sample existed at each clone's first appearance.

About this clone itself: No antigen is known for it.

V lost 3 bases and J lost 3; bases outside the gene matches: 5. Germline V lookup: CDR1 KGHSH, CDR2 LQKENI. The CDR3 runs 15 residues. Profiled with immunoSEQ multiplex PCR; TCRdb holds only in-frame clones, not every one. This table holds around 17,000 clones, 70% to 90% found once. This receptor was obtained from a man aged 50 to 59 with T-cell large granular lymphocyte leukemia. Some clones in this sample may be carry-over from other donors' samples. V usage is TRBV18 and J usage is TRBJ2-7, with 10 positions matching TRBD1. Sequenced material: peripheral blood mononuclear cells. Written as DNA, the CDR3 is TGTGCCAGCTCACCGGGACAGGGGTATGTCTACGAGCAGTACTTC. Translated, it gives CASSPGQGYVYEQYF.